This is a list of T cell receptor beta chains from one sample in a study of beta chain features in type 1 diabetes. Sequencing was performed with immunoSEQ multiplex PCR; in TCRdb, only in-frame clones are kept and a portion is missing. Here the sample spans under 200,000 clones, 8% to 9.5% being singletons. Sequencing used central memory CD4+ T cells from blood. The receptors were sampled from a woman aged 18-30 years with type 1 diabetes. CDR3s include the opening cysteine and the closing phenylalanine or tryptophan. The order of the fields is CDR3 DNA, CDR3 protein, D gene, V gene, clone size, J gene. A D gene is named only where the DNA matches it firmly. Clone size is stated in some rows and not others, as once, few, many or a class when expanded.

CDR3nt: TGTGCCAGCAGGCACGGGGGGGACGGTGGCTACACCTTC
CDR3aa: CASRHGGDGGYTF
d_gene: .
v_gene: TRBV6-5
abundance: few
j_gene: TRBJ1-2

CDR3nt: TGTGCCAGCAGTTACGGGAGGACTGGGGCCAACGTCCTGACTTTC
CDR3aa: CASSYGRTGANVLTF
d_gene: .
v_gene: TRBV6-5
abundance: .
j_gene: TRBJ2-6

CDR3nt: TGTGCCAGCAGACGGGACGGGAGCTCCTACGAGCAGTACTTC
CDR3aa: CASRRDGSSYEQYF
d_gene: .
v_gene: TRBV6-5
abundance: .
j_gene: TRBJ2-7

CDR3nt: TGCGCCAGCAGCCCGAGGGAGGGCCCCGAGCAGTACTTC
CDR3aa: CASSPREGPEQYF
d_gene: TRBD2
v_gene: TRBV4-1
abundance: .
j_gene: TRBJ2-7

CDR3nt: TGTGCCAGCAGCTTAGGGACTAGCGGGAGGAATCAAGAGACCCAGTACTTC
CDR3aa: CASSLGTSGRNQETQYF
d_gene: TRBD2
v_gene: TRBV11-3
abundance: few
j_gene: TRBJ2-5

CDR3nt: TGCGCCAGCAGCTGGGGACAGAGTGCCACTGAAGCTTTCTTT
CDR3aa: CASSWGQSATEAFF
d_gene: TRBD1
v_gene: TRBV5-1
abundance: once
j_gene: TRBJ1-1

CDR3nt: TGTGCCAGCAGCTTAGGGCTAGCGGGGGGCCCCACGGATGAGCAGTTCTTC
CDR3aa: CASSLGLAGGPTDEQFF
d_gene: TRBD2
v_gene: TRBV7-9
abundance: .
j_gene: TRBJ2-1

CDR3nt: TGCGCCAGCAGCTTGGCTACCGACAGATATTTT
CDR3aa: CASSLATDRYF
d_gene: .
v_gene: TRBV5-1
abundance: .
j_gene: TRBJ2-3

CDR3nt: TGTGCCAGCAGCGGACAGGGCCCGGGCTATGGCTACACCTTC
CDR3aa: CASSGQGPGYGYTF
d_gene: TRBD1
v_gene: TRBV28
abundance: .
j_gene: TRBJ1-2

CDR3nt: TGTGCCAGCACCTTGAGAGGGTTCGGGGAGCTGTTTTTT
CDR3aa: CASTLRGFGELFF
d_gene: .
v_gene: TRBV28
abundance: few
j_gene: TRBJ2-2

CDR3nt: TGTGCCAGTAGTACAGGGGTCGAGCAGTACTTC
CDR3aa: CASSTGVEQYF
d_gene: .
v_gene: TRBV19
abundance: .
j_gene: TRBJ2-7

CDR3nt: TGTGCCAGCAGGGCACCCAATCAGCCCCAGCATTTT
CDR3aa: CASRAPNQPQHF
d_gene: .
v_gene: TRBV28
abundance: .
j_gene: TRBJ1-5

CDR3nt: TGTGCCAGCAGTTACTCGATAGCTGAAAAACTGTTTTTT
CDR3aa: CASSYSIAEKLFF
d_gene: .
v_gene: TRBV6-5
abundance: few
j_gene: TRBJ1-4

CDR3nt: TGTGCCATCAGGGACTCAACTAGGAGCAATCAGCCCCAGCATTTT
CDR3aa: CAIRDSTRSNQPQHF
d_gene: .
v_gene: TRBV10-3
abundance: many
j_gene: TRBJ1-5

CDR3nt: TGTGCCAGCAGCATAATAGACAGGAACACTGAAGCTTTCTTT
CDR3aa: CASSIIDRNTEAFF
d_gene: .
v_gene: TRBV21-1
abundance: .
j_gene: TRBJ1-1

CDR3nt: TGTGCCAGCAGCTCACGGGACAGAACCTACGAGCAGTACTTC
CDR3aa: CASSSRDRTYEQYF
d_gene: TRBD1
v_gene: TRBV7-9
abundance: .
j_gene: TRBJ2-7

CDR3nt: TGTGCCAGCAAGACAGGAGCGGGAGGGCGGGGTGAGCAGTTCTTC
CDR3aa: CASKTGAGGRGEQFF
d_gene: TRBD2
v_gene: TRBV6-6
abundance: few
j_gene: TRBJ2-1

CDR3nt: TGTGCCAGCTCACGACCGGGGCTGGGTAGCTCACCCCTCCACTTT
CDR3aa: CASSRPGLGSSPLHF
d_gene: .
v_gene: TRBV18
abundance: .
j_gene: TRBJ1-6

CDR3nt: TGTGCCAGCAGCCGACAGGGGGCCTCTGGGGGCTACACCTTC
CDR3aa: CASSRQGASGGYTF
d_gene: TRBD1
v_gene: TRBV7-2
abundance: few
j_gene: TRBJ1-2

CDR3nt: TGTGCCAGCAGTTTAAGGTCCAGGTACCAAGAGACCCAGTACTTC
CDR3aa: CASSLRSRYQETQYF
d_gene: .
v_gene: TRBV27
abundance: .
j_gene: TRBJ2-5

CDR3nt: TGTGCCAGCTCCGAGACAGTAGAAGCTTTCTTT
CDR3aa: CASSETVEAFF
d_gene: .
v_gene: TRBV18
abundance: few
j_gene: TRBJ1-1

CDR3nt: TGTGCCACCTCCACAGTGGCCAAAAACATTCAGTACTTC
CDR3aa: CATSTVAKNIQYF
d_gene: .
v_gene: TRBV19
abundance: many
j_gene: TRBJ2-4

CDR3nt: TGTGCCAGCAGCTTCCTCGAGATGGGCTACACCTTC
CDR3aa: CASSFLEMGYTF
d_gene: .
v_gene: TRBV5-6
abundance: .
j_gene: TRBJ1-2

CDR3nt: TGCGCCAGCAGCGCCAGACTGGCTATGGAGGAGCAGTTCTTC
CDR3aa: CASSARLAMEEQFF
d_gene: .
v_gene: TRBV5-1
abundance: .
j_gene: TRBJ2-1

CDR3nt: TGCGCCAGCAGGGGACTAGCGGGAGACGGGAACGGGGAGCTGTTTTTT
CDR3aa: CASRGLAGDGNGELFF
d_gene: TRBD2
v_gene: TRBV5-1
abundance: few
j_gene: TRBJ2-2